The 7 T cell receptor beta chains reported below all come from one sample, sequenced in a study of graft-versus-host responses after intestinal transplantation. The data were produced by immunoSEQ multiplex PCR, yet TCRdb's version contains in-frame clones alone and is incomplete. Of tens of thousands of clones listed, under 90% were seen once; the top ten hold around 0.11%. No antigen has been assigned to these receptors. Source: unstimulated CD4+ T cells sorted from spleen or lymph node cells, taken before intestinal transplant. The source is a human donor who received an intestinal transplant.

This clone was seen a handful of times. The CDR3 spells CASSLEGTGNGYTF. The CDR3 DNA sequence: TGCGCCAGCAGCTTGGAGGGGACAGGGAATGGCTACACCTTC. The J gene is TRBJ1-2, the V gene TRBV5-1; TRBD1 agrees at 9 bases. Looked up from germline, CDR1 is SGHRS and CDR2 is YFSETQ. The J segment lost 6 bases and the V segment lost 0 bases, leaving 3 bases of the junction unmatched. The CDR3 is 14 amino acids.

V gene TRBV5-1 combines with J gene TRBJ1-4, with 7 bases identical to TRBD1. The V gene end was trimmed by 3 bases and the J gene end by 5 bases; junction bases not matched to a gene: 7. The CDR3 has 15 amino acids. From germline, CDR1 is SGHRS and CDR2 YFSETQ. In DNA, the CDR3 is TGCGCCAGCAGCTGGGAACCGGGACAGAATGAAAAACTGTTTTTT. Protein: CASSWEPGQNEKLFF.

This clone is a singleton in its sample. The chain has TRBV6-1 and TRBJ1-2; 11 bases line up with TRBD1. Germline V gives CDR1 MNHNS, CDR2 SASEGT. The CDR3 spans 15 residues. Losses at the gene ends were 4 bases for V and 3 bases for J; bases not matched to a gene: 4. Here the CDR3 reads CASSGWTGGDYGYTF. CDR3 sequence (DNA): TGTGCCAGCAGTGGGTGGACAGGGGGCGACTATGGCTACACCTTC.

This chain connects TRBV9 to TRBJ2-7, with a weak D call TRBD2 (5 bases). With 2 bases removed from V and 2 bases from J, the gap between germline ends came to 17 bases. CDR1 and CDR2 (germline): SGDLS, YYNGEE. The CDR3 has 16 amino acids. This CDR3 reads CASSVGFGSGTYEQYF. The DNA of the CDR3 is TGTGCCAGCAGCGTGGGGTTTGGGAGCGGAACCTACGAGCAGTACTTC.

The chain carries TRBV19 and TRBJ1-5; TRBD1 aligns across 8 bases. CDR1 and CDR2 (germline): LNHDA, SQIVND (reference sequence). V dropped 1 base and J dropped 0; count of bases not matched to a gene: 17. The CDR3 sequence is 21 residues long. The CDR3 loop reads CASSIGGKGTGILYSNQPQHF. The CDR3 DNA is TGTGCCAGTAGTATAGGCGGGAAGGGGACAGGCATTTTATATAGCAATCAGCCCCAGCATTTT.

The rearrangement joins TRBV19 to TRBJ2-7; TRBD1 is a possible D gene (6 bases). There are 13 residues in the CDR3. V was clipped by 6 bases and J by 5 bases, with 14 bases between them. The germline V gene has CDR1 LNHDA and CDR2 SQIVND (reference sequence). CDR3 DNA sequence: TGTGCCAGTAGGACACAGGGAATGGACGAGCAGTACTTC. Translation gives CASRTQGMDEQYF.

The rearrangement links TRBV5-5 to TRBJ2-3; weak D call: TRBD1 (5 bases). This CDR3 is built from 17 residues. CDR1 and CDR2 from the germline V gene are SGHKS and YYEKEE (reference sequence). V was pared by 1 base and J by 4 bases, with 19 bases between. CDR3 DNA sequence: TGTGCCAGCAGCTTGTTGTTCCGGCAGGGTCGGCCAGATACGCAGTATTTT. Protein sequence: CASSLLFRQGRPDTQYF.